The TCR beta chain under discussion was sequenced for a study of shared clonotypes between healthy human individuals. Assay used: immunoSEQ multiplex PCR; TCRdb lists only in-frame clones, some missing. The sample holds over 100,000 clones, over 65% seen once. V was clipped by 3 bases and J by 5 bases, with 14 bases between them. The germline gives CDR1 MDHEN, CDR2 SYDVKM. CDR3 length: 16 amino acids. Material for sequencing was memory CD8+ T cells sorted from blood. Regarding subset: CD45RO+ cells pooled with CCR7-negative TemRA cells. The rearrangement uses TRBV28 and TRBJ1-6; D is unclear. This clonotype originated in a woman under 40 in good health. The chain's CDR3 is CASSLPKDGNNSPLHF. CDR3 DNA: TGTGCCAGCAGTTTGCCGAAAGACGGTAATAATTCACCCCTCCACTTT. Based on the CDR3 plus reference TRBV28 and TRBJ1-6, the full variable domain is DVKVTQSSRYLVKRTGEKVFLECVQDMDHENMFWYRQDPGLGLRLIYFSYDVKMKEKGDIPEGYSVSREKKERFSLILESASTNQTSMYLCASSLPKDGNNSPLHFGNGTRLTVT.